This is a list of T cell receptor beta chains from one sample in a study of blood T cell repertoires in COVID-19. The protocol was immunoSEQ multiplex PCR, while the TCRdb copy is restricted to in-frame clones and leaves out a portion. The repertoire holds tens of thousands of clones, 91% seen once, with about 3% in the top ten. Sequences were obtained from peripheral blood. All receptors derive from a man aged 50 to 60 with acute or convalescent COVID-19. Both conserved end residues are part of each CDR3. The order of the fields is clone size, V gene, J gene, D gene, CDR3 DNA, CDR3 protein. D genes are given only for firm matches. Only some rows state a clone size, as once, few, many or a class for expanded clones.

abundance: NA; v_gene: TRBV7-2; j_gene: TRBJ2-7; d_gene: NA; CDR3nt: TGTGCCAGCAGCTTGGGACTGTCTCCGGGGGAGCAGTACTTC; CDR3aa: CASSLGLSPGEQYF
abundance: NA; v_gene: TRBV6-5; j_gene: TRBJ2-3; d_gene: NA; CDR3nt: TGTGCCAGCAGTCCCCCGACTAGAGATACGCAGTATTTT; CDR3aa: CASSPPTRDTQYF
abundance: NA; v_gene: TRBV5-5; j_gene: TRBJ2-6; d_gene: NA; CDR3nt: TGTGCCAGCAGCTGGCCATCGGGGGCCAACGTCCTGACTTTC; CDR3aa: CASSWPSGANVLTF
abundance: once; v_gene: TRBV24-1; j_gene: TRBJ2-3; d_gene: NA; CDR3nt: TGTGCCACCAGCAGGGGATGGGGTGGCACAGATACGCAGTATTTT; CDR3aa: CATSRGWGGTDTQYF
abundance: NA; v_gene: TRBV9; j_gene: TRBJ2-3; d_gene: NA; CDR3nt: TGTGCCAGCAGCGTGCTAGGGACTCTCACAGACACAGATACGCAGTATTTT; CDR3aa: CASSVLGTLTDTDTQYF
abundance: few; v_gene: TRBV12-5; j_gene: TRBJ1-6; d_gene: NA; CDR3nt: TGTGCTAGTGGTTTGGTCTCCGGGGGAACAAATTCACCCCTCCACTTT; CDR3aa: CASGLVSGGTNSPLHF
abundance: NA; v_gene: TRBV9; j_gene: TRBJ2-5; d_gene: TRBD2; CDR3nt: TGTGCCAGCAGCCCCCTCGCTGGGACTAGTGGGCAGACCCAGTACTTC; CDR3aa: CASSPLAGTSGQTQYF
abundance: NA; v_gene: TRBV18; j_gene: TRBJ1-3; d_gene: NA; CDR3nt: TGTGCCAGCTCACCAGAGGGCGTTTCTGGAAACACCATATATTTT; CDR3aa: CASSPEGVSGNTIYF
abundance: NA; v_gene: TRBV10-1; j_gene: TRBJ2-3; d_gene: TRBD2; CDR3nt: TGCGCCAGCAGTGACGGCGGGGGGCCCGATACGCAGTATTTT; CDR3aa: CASSDGGGPDTQYF
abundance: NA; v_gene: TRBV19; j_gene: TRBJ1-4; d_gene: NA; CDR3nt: TGTGCCAGTAGTATACGGGGGTCTACAACCCCCGGTTCATTTAATGAAAAACTGTTTTTT; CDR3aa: CASSIRGSTTPGSFNEKLFF
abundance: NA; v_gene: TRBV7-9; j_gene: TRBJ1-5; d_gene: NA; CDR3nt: TGTGCCAGCAGCTCCGACAGTAGCAATCAGCCCCAGCATTTT; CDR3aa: CASSSDSSNQPQHF
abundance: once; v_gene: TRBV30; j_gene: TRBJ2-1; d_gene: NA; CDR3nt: TGTGCCTGGAGTGTATCGGGGTACGAGCAGTTCTTC; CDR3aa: CAWSVSGYEQFF
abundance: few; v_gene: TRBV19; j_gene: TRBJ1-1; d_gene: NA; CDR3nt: TGTGCCAGTCAGGGGATATGGACTGAAGCTTTCTTT; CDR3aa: CASQGIWTEAFF
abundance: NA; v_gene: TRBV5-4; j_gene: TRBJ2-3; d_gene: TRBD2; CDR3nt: TGTGCCAGCAGCGGGACTAGCGGGGGTAGGAATACGCAGTATTTT; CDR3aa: CASSGTSGGRNTQYF
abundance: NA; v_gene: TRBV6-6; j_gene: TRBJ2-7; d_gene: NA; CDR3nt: TGTGCCAGCAGAATAAGGGAGTCCTCCTACGAGCAGTACTTC; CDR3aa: CASRIRESSYEQYF
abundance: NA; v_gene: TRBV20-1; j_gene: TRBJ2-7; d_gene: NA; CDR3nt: TGCAGTGCTAGTCTAACAGGGTACGAGCAGTACTTC; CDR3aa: CSASLTGYEQYF
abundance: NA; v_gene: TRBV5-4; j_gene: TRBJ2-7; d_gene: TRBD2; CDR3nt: TGTGCCAGCAGCTCTGGACTAGCGGGGTTTAACGAGCAGTACTTC; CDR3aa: CASSSGLAGFNEQYF
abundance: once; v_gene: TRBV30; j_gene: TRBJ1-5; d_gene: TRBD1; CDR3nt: TGTGCCTGGAGTGTACTAGGGGGCGGTCAGCCCCAGCATTTT; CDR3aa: CAWSVLGGGQPQHF
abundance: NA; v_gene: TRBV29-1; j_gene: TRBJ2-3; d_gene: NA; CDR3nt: TGCAGCGTAGACAGTGACTTGGGCACAGATACGCAGTATTTT; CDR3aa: CSVDSDLGTDTQYF
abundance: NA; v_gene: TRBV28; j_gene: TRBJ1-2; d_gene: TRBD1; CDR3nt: TGTGCCAGCAGTTTGGGTCAGGGGGCGTTTTATGGCTACACCTTC; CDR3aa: CASSLGQGAFYGYTF
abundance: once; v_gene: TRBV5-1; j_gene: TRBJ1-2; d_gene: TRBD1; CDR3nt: TGCGCCAGCAGCTTTGGACAGGGAGGTAACTATGGCTACACCTTC; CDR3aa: CASSFGQGGNYGYTF
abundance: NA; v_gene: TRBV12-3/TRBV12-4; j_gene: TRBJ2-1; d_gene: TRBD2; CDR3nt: TGTGCCAGCAGATCTAGCGGGGGGAATGAGCAGTTCTTC; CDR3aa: CASRSSGGNEQFF
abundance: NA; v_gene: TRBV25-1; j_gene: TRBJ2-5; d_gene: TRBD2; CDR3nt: TGTGCCAGCAGTGAAGGGCGACTAGCGGGGGATCAAGAGACCCAGTACTTC; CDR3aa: CASSEGRLAGDQETQYF
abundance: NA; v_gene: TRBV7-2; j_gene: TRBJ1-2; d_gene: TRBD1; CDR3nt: TGTGCCAGCAGAGGAGACAGGGGAATCTATGGCTACACCTTC; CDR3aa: CASRGDRGIYGYTF
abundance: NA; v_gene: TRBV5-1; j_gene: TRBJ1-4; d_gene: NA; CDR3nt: TGCGCCAGCAGCTTGAGTTCGGCAGGGGTGGGTGAAAAACTGTTTTTT; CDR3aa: CASSLSSAGVGEKLFF
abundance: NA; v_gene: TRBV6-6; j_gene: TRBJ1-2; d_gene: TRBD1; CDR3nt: TGTGCCAGCAGGCCTCCTGGACAGGGGTCTAGCGGCTACACCTTC; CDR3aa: CASRPPGQGSSGYTF
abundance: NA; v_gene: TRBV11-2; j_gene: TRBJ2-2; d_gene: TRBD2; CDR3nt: TGTGCCAGCAGCTTATGGGGACTAGCGGGGACCACCGGGGAGCTGTTTTTT; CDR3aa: CASSLWGLAGTTGELFF
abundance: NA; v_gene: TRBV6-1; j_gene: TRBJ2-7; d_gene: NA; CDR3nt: TGTGCCAGCAGTGTTGCCAGCGCCTTACCTTTCTACGAGCAGTACTTC; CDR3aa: CASSVASALPFYEQYF
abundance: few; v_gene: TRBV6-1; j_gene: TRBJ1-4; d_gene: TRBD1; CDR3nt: TGTGCCAGCAGTGAAAACAGGGGGGTGGAAAAACTGTTTTTT; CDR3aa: CASSENRGVEKLFF
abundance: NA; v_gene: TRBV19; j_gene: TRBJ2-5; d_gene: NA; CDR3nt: TGTGCCACCAGAAACGGGGGGCTTCAAGAGACCCAGTACTTC; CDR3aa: CATRNGGLQETQYF
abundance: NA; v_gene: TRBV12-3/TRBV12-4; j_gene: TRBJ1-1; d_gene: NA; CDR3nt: TGTGCCAGCCGGGACGGGGGGAACACTGAAGCTTTCTTT; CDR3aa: CASRDGGNTEAFF
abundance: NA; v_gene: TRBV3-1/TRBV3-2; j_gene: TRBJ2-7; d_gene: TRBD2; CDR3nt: TGTGCCAGCAGCCCCCCGACTAGCGGGGGCCTCTACGAGCAGTACTTC; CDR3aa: CASSPPTSGGLYEQYF
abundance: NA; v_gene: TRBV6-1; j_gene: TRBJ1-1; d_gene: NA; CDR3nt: TGTGCCAGCAGTGAACAGGGGATCATGAACACTGAAGCTTTCTTT; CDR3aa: CASSEQGIMNTEAFF
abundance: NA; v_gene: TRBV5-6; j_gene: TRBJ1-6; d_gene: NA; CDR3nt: TGTGCCAGCAGCTTGGGGCAGGCGGGCTCACCCCTCCACTTT; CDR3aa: CASSLGQAGSPLHF
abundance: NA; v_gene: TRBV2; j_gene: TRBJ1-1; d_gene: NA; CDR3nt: TGTGCCAGCAGGGAGTTGATGCTGGCGAACACTGAAGCTTTCTTT; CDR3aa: CASRELMLANTEAFF
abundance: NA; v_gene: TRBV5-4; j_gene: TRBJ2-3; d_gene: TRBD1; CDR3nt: TGTGCCAGCAGCAAACCGGGACAGGGCTCTAGGACAGATACGCAGTATTTT; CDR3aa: CASSKPGQGSRTDTQYF
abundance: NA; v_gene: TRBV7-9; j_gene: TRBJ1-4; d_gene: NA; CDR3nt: TGTGCCAGCAGCCTCAAACGAACTGACGCTAGTCACCCCAATGAAAAACTGTTTTTT; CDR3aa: CASSLKRTDASHPNEKLFF
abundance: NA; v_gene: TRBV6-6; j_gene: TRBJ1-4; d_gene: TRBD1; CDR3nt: TGTGCCAGCAGTTACCTGACAGGGACAAATGAAAAACTGTTTTTT; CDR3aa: CASSYLTGTNEKLFF
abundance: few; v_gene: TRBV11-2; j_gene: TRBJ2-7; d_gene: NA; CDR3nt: TGTGCCAGCAGCCGTGATAGAGGGCTGGGGTACGAGCAGTACTTC; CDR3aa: CASSRDRGLGYEQYF
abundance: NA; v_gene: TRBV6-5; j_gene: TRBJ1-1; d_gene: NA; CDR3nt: TGTGCCAGCAGTTACCGCGGTAGTGAGACTGAAGCTTTCTTT; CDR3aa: CASSYRGSETEAFF
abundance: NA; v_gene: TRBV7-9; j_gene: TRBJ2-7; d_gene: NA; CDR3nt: TGTGCCAGCAGTACACGACAGAATTCCTACGAGCAGTACTTC; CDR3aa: CASSTRQNSYEQYF
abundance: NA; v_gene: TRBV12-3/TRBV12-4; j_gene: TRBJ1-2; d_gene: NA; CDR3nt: TGTGCCAGCAGTCGCGTTGAACGGGGCTACACCTTC; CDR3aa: CASSRVERGYTF
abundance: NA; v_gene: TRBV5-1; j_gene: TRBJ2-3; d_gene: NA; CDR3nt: TGCGCCAGCAGCTTGGACGGGATGGTTAGTGCAGATACGCAGTATTTT; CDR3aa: CASSLDGMVSADTQYF
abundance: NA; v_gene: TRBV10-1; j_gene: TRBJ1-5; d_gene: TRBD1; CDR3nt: TGCGCCAGCAGACGGGACAGACGGACTCTAAATCAGCCCCAGCATTTT; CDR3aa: CASRRDRRTLNQPQHF
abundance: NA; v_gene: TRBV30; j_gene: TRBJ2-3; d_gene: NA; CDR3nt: TGTGCCTGGAGTGACCTCAGGGGAAGCACAGATACGCAGTATTTT; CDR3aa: CAWSDLRGSTDTQYF
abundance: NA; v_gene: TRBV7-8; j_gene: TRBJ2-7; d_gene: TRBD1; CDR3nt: TGTGCCAGCAGCTTAGACAGAGGGGGCCCCTACGAGCAGTACTTC; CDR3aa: CASSLDRGGPYEQYF
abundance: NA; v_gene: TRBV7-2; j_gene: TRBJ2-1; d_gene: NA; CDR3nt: TGTGCCAGCGGGGCCAGGGGCTACAATGAGCAGTTCTTC; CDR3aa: CASGARGYNEQFF
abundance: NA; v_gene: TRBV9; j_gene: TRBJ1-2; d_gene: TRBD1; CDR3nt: TGTGCCAGCAGCGTAGGTACAGGGGGTCTATTTGGCTATGGCTACACCTTC; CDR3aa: CASSVGTGGLFGYGYTF
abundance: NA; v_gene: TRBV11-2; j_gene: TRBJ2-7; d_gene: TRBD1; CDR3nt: TGTGCCAGCAGCTTATCCCTGGGACAGGGGGCTCAGGAGCAGTACTTC; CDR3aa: CASSLSLGQGAQEQYF
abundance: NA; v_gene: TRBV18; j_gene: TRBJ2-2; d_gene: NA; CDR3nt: TGTGCCAGCTCACCGAGGAGTCTGATCGGGGAGCTGTTTTTT; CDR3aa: CASSPRSLIGELFF
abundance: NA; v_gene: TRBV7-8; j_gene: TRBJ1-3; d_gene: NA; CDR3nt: TGTGCCAGCAGTCCGAGCGTCTCTGGAAACACCATATATTTT; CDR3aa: CASSPSVSGNTIYF
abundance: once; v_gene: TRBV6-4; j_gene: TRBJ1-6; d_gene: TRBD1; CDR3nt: TGTGCCAGCAGACCGGGACAGGGTACACCCCTCCACTTT; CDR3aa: CASRPGQGTPLHF
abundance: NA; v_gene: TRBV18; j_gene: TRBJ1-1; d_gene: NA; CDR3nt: TGTGCCAGCTCACCAGGGCAGGGTTCGGACCTCACTGAAGCTTTCTTT; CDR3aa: CASSPGQGSDLTEAFF
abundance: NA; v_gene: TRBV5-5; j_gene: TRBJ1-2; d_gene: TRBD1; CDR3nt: TGTGCCAGCAGTCCCTCGACAGGGGCGCACTATGGCTACACCTTC; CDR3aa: CASSPSTGAHYGYTF
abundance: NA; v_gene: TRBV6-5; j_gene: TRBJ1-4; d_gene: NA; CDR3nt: TGTGCCAGCAGTACCAAAACAGGGTTGATTGGAAAACTGTTTTTT; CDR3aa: CASSTKTGLIGKLFF
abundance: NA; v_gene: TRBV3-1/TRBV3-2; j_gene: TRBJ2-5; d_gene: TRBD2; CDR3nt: TGTGCCAGCAGCCCCGGACTAGCGGGGGGAGAGGGGCAGACCCAGTACTTC; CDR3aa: CASSPGLAGGEGQTQYF
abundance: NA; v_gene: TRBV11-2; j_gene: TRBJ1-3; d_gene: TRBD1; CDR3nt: TGTGCCAGCAGCCGAAGGACAGGGGTTGGAAACACCATATATTTT; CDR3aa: CASSRRTGVGNTIYF